This TCR beta chain was sequenced for a study of T-cell reconstitution after alpha-beta-depleted transplantation in children (dated by TCRdb to about 2016). With regard to the full study: The study quantitatively tracked T-cell immune reconstitution after TCRalphabeta/CD19-depleted allogeneic hematopoietic cell transplantation in children using TCR repertoire profiling.

There are 14 amino acids in the CDR3, from cysteine to phenylalanine inclusive. Only CDR3 DNA remains: 42 bases, in frame from the first base. In the germline V gene (reference sequence), CDR1 corresponds to DFQATT and CDR2 to SNEGSKA. V is clipped by 3 bases and J by 0 bases, and the sequence between their germline boundaries is 9 bases long. Libraries were built with PCR. The sample was run on an Illumina HiSeq 2500. To normalize quantification of the TCRbeta repertoire, the TCR libraries were built with molecular barcoding that relied on unique molecular identifiers. TCRdb took the public reads, trimmed them with fastp at Q25, ran MiXCR for clone calling and kept in-frame beta chains. Entries that share a CDR3 protein sequence are merged under the most common genes and DNA. The sample table shows around 600,000 distinct CDR3 sequences, and roughly 10% are seen once. 3.5% to 5% of the sample is in the top ten clones.

This clonotype was detected ten times or more. Its binding antigen is unknown. Per-nucleotide qualities are absent, and no much larger clonotype sits a single base away. The receptor was derived from a human donor who donated a stem cell graft to a child with acute myeloid leukemia. The sequence is built from TRBV20-1 and TRBJ1-3; the D gene lacks a confident call. This sample comprised PBMCs from the stem cell graft donor, obtained from the stem cell graft. The sequenced DNA: TGCAGTGCTAGTGGGCGGTCCTCTGGAAACACCATATATTTT. It is translated as CSASGRSSGNTIYF.